The sequence of this T cell receptor (beta chain) was determined in a study of cytomegalovirus exposure and HLA in healthy donors. Findings and limits, study-wide: Reportedly, cytomegalovirus status was diagnosed with high sensitivity and specificity.

The CDR3 has 15 amino acids. The germline V and J ends were trimmed by 3 bases and 3 bases, with 12 bases remaining between them. Looked up from germline, CDR1 is SGHNT and CDR2 is YENEEA. TCRdb's copy holds only in-frame clones and misses some; the assay was immunoSEQ multiplex PCR. Here the sample spans approximately 280,000 clones, around nine tenths being singletons. Points on this clone: Its target is not known.

The V and J genes are TRBV11-3 and TRBJ2-1, with D maybe TRBD2 (6 bases). Sequenced sample: PBMCs. This clonotype was obtained from a woman under 30 in good health and CMV-seronegative. In DNA form, the CDR3 reads TGTGCCAGCAGCTTTGGCCTAGCGAGCTACAATGAGCAGTTCTTC. Translating it yields CASSFGLASYNEQFF.